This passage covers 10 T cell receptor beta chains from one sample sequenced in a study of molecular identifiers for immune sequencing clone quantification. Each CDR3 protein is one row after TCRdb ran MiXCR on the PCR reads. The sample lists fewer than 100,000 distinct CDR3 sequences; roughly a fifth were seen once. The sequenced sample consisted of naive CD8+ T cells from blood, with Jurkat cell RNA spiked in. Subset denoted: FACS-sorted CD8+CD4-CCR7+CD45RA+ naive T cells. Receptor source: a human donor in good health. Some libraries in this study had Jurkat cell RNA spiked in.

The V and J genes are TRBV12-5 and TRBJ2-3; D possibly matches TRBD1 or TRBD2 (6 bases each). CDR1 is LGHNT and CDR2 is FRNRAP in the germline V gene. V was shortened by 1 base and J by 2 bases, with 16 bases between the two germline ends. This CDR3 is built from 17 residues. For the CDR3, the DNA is TGTGCTAGTGGTTTGGAGGGACTTCCGGGGGCCACAGATACGCAGTATTTT. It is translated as CASGLEGLPGATDTQYF.

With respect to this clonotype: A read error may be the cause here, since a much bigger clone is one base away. The CDR3 region has the DNA TGTGCCAGCAGCGCCAGGACTGGCGGGGGGAGCACAGATACGCAGTATTTT. It specifies CASSARTGGGSTDTQYF. The chain joins TRBV6-6 to TRBJ2-3; 8 bases fit TRBD2. This CDR3 has 17 residues. After removal of 6 bases from V and 0 bases from J, the junction contained 11 bases not matched to a gene. From germline, CDR1 is MNHNY and CDR2 SVGAGI (reference sequence).

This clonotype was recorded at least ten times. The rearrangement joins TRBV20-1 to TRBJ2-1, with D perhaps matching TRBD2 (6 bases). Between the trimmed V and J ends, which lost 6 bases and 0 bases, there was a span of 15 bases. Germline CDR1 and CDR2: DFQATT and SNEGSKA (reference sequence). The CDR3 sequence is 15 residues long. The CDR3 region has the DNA TGCAGTGCCAGTCAATGGGGAGGCTCCTACAATGAGCAGTTCTTC. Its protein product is CSASQWGGSYNEQFF.

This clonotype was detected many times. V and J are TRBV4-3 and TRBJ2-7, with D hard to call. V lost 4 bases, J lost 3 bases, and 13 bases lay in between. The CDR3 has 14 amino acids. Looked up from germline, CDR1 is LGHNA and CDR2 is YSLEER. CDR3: CASSPTVSSYEQYF. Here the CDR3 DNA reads TGCGCCAGCAGCCCGACCGTTTCGAGCTACGAGCAGTACTTC.

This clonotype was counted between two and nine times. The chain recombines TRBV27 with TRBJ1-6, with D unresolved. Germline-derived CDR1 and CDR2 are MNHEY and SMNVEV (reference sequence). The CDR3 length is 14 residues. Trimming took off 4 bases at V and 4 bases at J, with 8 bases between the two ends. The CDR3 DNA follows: TGTGCCAGCAGTTCCGGCCTGTATAATTCACCCCTCCACTTT. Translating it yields CASSSGLYNSPLHF.

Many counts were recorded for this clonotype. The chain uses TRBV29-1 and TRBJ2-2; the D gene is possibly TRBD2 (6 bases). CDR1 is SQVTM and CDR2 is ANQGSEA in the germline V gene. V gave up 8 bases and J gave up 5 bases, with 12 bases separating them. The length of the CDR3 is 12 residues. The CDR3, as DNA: TGCAGCAGTCTGGAGGGAACCGGGGAGCTGTTTTTT. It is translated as CSSLEGTGELFF.

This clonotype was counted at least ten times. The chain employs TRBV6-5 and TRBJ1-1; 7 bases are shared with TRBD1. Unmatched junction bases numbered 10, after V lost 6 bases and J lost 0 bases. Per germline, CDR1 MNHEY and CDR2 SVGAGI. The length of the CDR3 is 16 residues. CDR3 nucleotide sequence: TGTGCCAGCAGGGCGATGGGACAGTATTTGAACACTGAAGCTTTCTTT. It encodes CASRAMGQYLNTEAFF.

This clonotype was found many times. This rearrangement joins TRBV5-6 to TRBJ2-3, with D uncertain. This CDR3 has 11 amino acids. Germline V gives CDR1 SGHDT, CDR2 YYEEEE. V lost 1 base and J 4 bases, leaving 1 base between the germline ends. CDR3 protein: CASSLSDTQYF. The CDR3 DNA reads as TGTGCCAGCAGCTTGTCAGATACGCAGTATTTT.

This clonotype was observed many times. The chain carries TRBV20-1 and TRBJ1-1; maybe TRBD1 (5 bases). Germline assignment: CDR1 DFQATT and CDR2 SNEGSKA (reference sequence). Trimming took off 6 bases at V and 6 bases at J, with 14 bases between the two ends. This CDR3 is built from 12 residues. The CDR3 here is CSAKGWSPEAFF. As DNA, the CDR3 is TGCAGTGCAAAGGGGTGGTCTCCTGAAGCTTTCTTT.

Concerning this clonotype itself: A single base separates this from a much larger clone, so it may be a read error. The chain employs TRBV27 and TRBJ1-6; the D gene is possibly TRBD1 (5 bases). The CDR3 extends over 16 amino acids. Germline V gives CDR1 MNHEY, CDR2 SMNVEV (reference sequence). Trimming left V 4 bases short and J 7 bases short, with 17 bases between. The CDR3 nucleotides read TGTGCCAGCAGTTGGGGGGTCGACGGAAGGAATTCACCCCTCCACTTT. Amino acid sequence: CASSWGVDGRNSPLHF.